Below, 3 T cell receptor beta chains from the same sample are listed, as sequenced in a study of T cell clones after liver transplantation. Here immunoSEQ multiplex PCR was the method, and the copy in TCRdb shows in-frame clones only, minus some. The profile shows around 20,000 clones, 88% of them singletons. The sequencing here drew on CD8+ T cells from blood, taken before liver transplant. These receptors originate from a human donor who received a liver transplant.

This rearrangement joins TRBV27 to TRBJ1-1; 8 nucleotides align to TRBD1. The ends lost 3 bases at V and 1 base at J; junction bases unmatched: 7. The CDR3 is 16 amino acids. Germline assignment: CDR1 MNHEY and CDR2 SMNVEV (reference sequence). CDR3 sequence reads: CASSFGQGLSNTEAFF. The CDR3 nucleotides are TGTGCCAGCAGTTTCGGACAGGGCCTCTCGAACACTGAAGCTTTCTTT.

The genes are TRBV7-9 and TRBJ1-2, with D unresolved. CDR1 and CDR2 from the germline V gene are SEHNR and FQNEAQ (reference sequence). The CDR3 extends over 12 amino acids. The V gene lost 1 base and the J gene lost 7 bases, with 7 bases spanning the gap. In DNA, the CDR3 is TGTGCCAGCAGCTTAGGGGGAGTTGGCTACACCTTC. Translated, it gives CASSLGGVGYTF.

This sequence joins TRBV5-1 and TRBJ2-2; no definite D call. The CDR3 consists of 14 residues. Trimming pared 4 bases from V and 1 base from J, leaving 8 bases between. In germline, CDR1 is SGHRS, CDR2 YFSETQ. The CDR3 sequence: CASSVGWNTGELFF. The DNA for the CDR3 is TGCGCCAGCAGCGTCGGATGGAACACCGGGGAGCTGTTTTTT.